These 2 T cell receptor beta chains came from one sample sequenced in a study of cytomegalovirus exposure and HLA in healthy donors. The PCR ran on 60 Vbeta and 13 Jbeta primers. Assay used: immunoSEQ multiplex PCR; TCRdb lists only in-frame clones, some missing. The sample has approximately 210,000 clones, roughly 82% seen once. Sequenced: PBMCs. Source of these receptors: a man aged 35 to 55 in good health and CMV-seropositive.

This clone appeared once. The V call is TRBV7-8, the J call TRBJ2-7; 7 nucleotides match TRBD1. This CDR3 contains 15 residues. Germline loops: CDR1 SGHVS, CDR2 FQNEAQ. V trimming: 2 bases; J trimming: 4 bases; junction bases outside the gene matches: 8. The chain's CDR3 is CASSLHEQGSYEQYV. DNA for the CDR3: TGTGCCAGCAGCTTACACGAACAGGGGAGTTACGAGCAGTACGTC.

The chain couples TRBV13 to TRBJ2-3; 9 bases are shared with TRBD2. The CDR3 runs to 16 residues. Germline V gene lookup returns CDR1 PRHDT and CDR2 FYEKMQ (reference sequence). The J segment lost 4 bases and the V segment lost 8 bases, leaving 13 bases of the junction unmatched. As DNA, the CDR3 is TGTGCCAGCTGTAGTCGCAAGACTAGCGGTTCAGATACGCAGTATTTT. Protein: CASCSRKTSGSDTQYF.